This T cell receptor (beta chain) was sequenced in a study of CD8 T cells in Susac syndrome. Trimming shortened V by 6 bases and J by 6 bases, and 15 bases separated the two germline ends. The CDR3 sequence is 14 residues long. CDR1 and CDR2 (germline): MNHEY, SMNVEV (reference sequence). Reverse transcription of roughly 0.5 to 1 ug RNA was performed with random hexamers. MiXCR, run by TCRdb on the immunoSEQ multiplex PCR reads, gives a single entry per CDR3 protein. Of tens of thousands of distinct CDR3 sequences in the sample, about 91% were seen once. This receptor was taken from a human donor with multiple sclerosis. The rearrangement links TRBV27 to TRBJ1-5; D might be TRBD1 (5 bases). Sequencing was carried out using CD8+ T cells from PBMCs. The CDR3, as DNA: TGTGCCAGCAGCGCCGGCCTCACAGGTCAGCCCCAGCATTTT. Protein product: CASSAGLTGQPQHF.